What follows describes a single TCR beta chain. Its antigen is still unknown. Via MiXCR, TCRdb re-called the 5' RACE reads, giving one row per CDR3 protein. This table holds hundreds of thousands of distinct CDR3 sequences, roughly 22% found once. The data derive from a study of T-cell memory formation after mild COVID-19. As for the study in general: TCR clusters were mostly confined to one donor each. Overall study results and limits: Clones shrinking between day 15 and 85 showed a balanced CD4/CD8 split, and those that grew later tilted toward CD4+. Contracting CD4+ clones were located mainly in CM and EM, and CD8+ clones in EMRA.

The germline V gene encodes CDR1 LGHNA and CDR2 YSLEER. The CDR3 has 21 amino acids. J lost 0 bases, V lost 0 bases, and 17 bases had no gene match. Sample: PBMCs or a T cell subset sorted from them (not recorded which). This TCR was recovered from an adult woman who had mild COVID-19 (a few samples of this study predate the infection). Cell type and time point are not known. The J gene is TRBJ2-1, the V gene TRBV4-3, with 7 positions matching TRBD2. This chain's CDR3 is CASSQDIAGTITPGSYNEQFF. CDR3 nucleotides: TGCGCCAGCAGCCAAGATATAGCCGGGACTATTACCCCGGGCTCCTACAATGAGCAGTTCTTC.